This record covers a single T cell receptor beta chain. Original processing notes: Amplification of reference gene primers provided the estimated nucleated cell counts. Profiled with immunoSEQ multiplex PCR; TCRdb holds only in-frame clones, not every one. That table gives V, J and clone size, and the DNA gave D and trimming. Of roughly 290,000 clones listed, around 91% are singletons. This record comes from a study of blood T cell repertoires in COVID-19. For the study at large: Specimens from acute and convalescent COVID-19 originated in the United States, Italy and Spain. Nucleic acid was either cDNA or gDNA, and it came from T cells, B-cell-depleted T cells, or PBMCs.

CDR1 LNHDA and CDR2 SQIVND come from the germline V gene (reference sequence). With 0 bases removed from V and 1 base from J, the gap between germline ends came to 9 bases. This CDR3 comprises 15 residues. The receptor's source is a woman younger than 35 with acute COVID-19. Sequencing used PBMCs or T cells enriched from blood (not recorded which). The V gene is TRBV19, the J gene TRBJ1-2, with unresolved D. In DNA form, the CDR3 reads TGTGCCAGTAGTATAGATTACTCCTTTAACTATGGCTACACCTTC. Translation gives CASSIDYSFNYGYTF.